A selection of T cell receptor beta chains follows, all from one sample in a study of T cells after yellow fever vaccination. TCRdb ran MiXCR on the 5' RACE reads and lists one entry per CDR3 protein. The table has approximately 250,000 distinct CDR3 sequences, more than 3.5% seen once. Sequencing used PBMCs, obtained 15 days after the yellow fever booster vaccination. The receptors were sampled from a man aged 18-30 years who received the YFV17D yellow fever vaccine. Both conserved end residues are part of each CDR3. Fields, in order: V gene, J gene, CDR3 protein.

v_gene: TRBV5-5; j_gene: TRBJ2-2; CDR3aa: CASSLESSLLTGELFF
v_gene: TRBV2; j_gene: TRBJ2-7; CDR3aa: CASSEIRGRSYEQYF
v_gene: TRBV20-1; j_gene: TRBJ2-5; CDR3aa: CSARLWRLAEETQYF
v_gene: TRBV12-3/TRBV12-4; j_gene: TRBJ1-1; CDR3aa: CASSPEDRVRATEAFF
v_gene: TRBV7-2; j_gene: TRBJ1-1; CDR3aa: CASSPWDRGYAEAFF
v_gene: TRBV9; j_gene: TRBJ2-5; CDR3aa: CASSVAAGQNQETQYF
v_gene: TRBV19; j_gene: TRBJ2-2; CDR3aa: CASSRREGLRIGELFF
v_gene: TRBV9; j_gene: TRBJ2-5; CDR3aa: CASSLELALPQETQYF
v_gene: TRBV11-2; j_gene: TRBJ1-5; CDR3aa: CASSYGAGNQPQHF
v_gene: TRBV5-1; j_gene: TRBJ2-2; CDR3aa: CASSRDSPNTGELFF
v_gene: TRBV2; j_gene: TRBJ2-2; CDR3aa: CASSDEAGTGELFF
v_gene: TRBV27; j_gene: TRBJ1-4; CDR3aa: CASSPGGELFF
v_gene: TRBV10-1; j_gene: TRBJ2-3; CDR3aa: CASSRLAFGSTDTQYF
v_gene: TRBV10-3; j_gene: TRBJ2-3; CDR3aa: CAIRGGTDTQYF
v_gene: TRBV7-2; j_gene: TRBJ2-2; CDR3aa: CASSWATVRGGELFF
v_gene: TRBV7-6; j_gene: TRBJ2-7; CDR3aa: CASSEGSRPGSYEQYF
v_gene: TRBV5-5; j_gene: TRBJ1-2; CDR3aa: CASSFGVLYGYTF
v_gene: TRBV5-1; j_gene: TRBJ2-2; CDR3aa: CASQPGPNTGELFF
v_gene: TRBV7-9; j_gene: TRBJ1-5; CDR3aa: CASSLQGNQPQHF
v_gene: TRBV5-1; j_gene: TRBJ2-1; CDR3aa: CASSQGQGSNTEQFF
v_gene: TRBV12-3/TRBV12-4; j_gene: TRBJ2-7; CDR3aa: CASSLDHEQYF
v_gene: TRBV20-1; j_gene: TRBJ2-7; CDR3aa: CSAPDRDLEQYF
v_gene: TRBV5-1; j_gene: TRBJ1-1; CDR3aa: CASSLDMMTEAFF
v_gene: TRBV20-1; j_gene: TRBJ1-3; CDR3aa: CSARKGSLLRNTIYF
v_gene: TRBV20-1; j_gene: TRBJ2-3; CDR3aa: CSARYPGGGPQAQYF
v_gene: TRBV11-1; j_gene: TRBJ1-1; CDR3aa: CASSRRASHRVGWGTEAFF
v_gene: TRBV6-2/TRBV6-3; j_gene: TRBJ1-5; CDR3aa: CASSYQQGGNQPQHF
v_gene: TRBV5-1; j_gene: TRBJ1-6; CDR3aa: CASSLASSRAGNSPLHF
v_gene: TRBV7-9; j_gene: TRBJ2-3; CDR3aa: CASSLLGQGMADTQYF
v_gene: TRBV27; j_gene: TRBJ1-5; CDR3aa: CASSLTQQGIQPQHF
v_gene: TRBV12-3/TRBV12-4; j_gene: TRBJ2-7; CDR3aa: CASSAGLPYAEQYF
v_gene: TRBV12-5; j_gene: TRBJ1-1; CDR3aa: CASGLGTGITEAFF
v_gene: TRBV7-2; j_gene: TRBJ1-5; CDR3aa: CASRPTGEGYQPQHF
v_gene: TRBV19; j_gene: TRBJ1-5; CDR3aa: CASSINTGADQPQHF
v_gene: TRBV5-6; j_gene: TRBJ2-5; CDR3aa: CASSLGPPGRETQYF
v_gene: TRBV7-9; j_gene: TRBJ1-1; CDR3aa: CASSLGRTEAFF
v_gene: TRBV4-2; j_gene: TRBJ2-1; CDR3aa: CASSPYGGLAGGGFF
v_gene: TRBV27; j_gene: TRBJ2-7; CDR3aa: CASSFAGTLYEQYF
v_gene: TRBV5-1; j_gene: TRBJ2-3; CDR3aa: CASSPSWTSGGRDTQYF
v_gene: TRBV4-1; j_gene: TRBJ1-4; CDR3aa: CASSPLLKGVSNEKLFF
v_gene: TRBV18; j_gene: TRBJ2-2; CDR3aa: CASSPETGLNTGELFF
v_gene: TRBV2; j_gene: TRBJ1-5; CDR3aa: CASSEIGQDQPQHF
v_gene: TRBV7-2; j_gene: TRBJ2-7; CDR3aa: CASSPNGPYEQYF
v_gene: TRBV5-6; j_gene: TRBJ2-1; CDR3aa: CASSLDENNEQFF
v_gene: TRBV7-2; j_gene: TRBJ2-1; CDR3aa: CASSFRTSTNEQFF
v_gene: TRBV18; j_gene: TRBJ2-7; CDR3aa: CASSPTQPYEQYF
v_gene: TRBV24-1; j_gene: TRBJ2-2; CDR3aa: CATSVQNTGELFF
v_gene: TRBV29-1; j_gene: TRBJ2-5; CDR3aa: CSVEVQPDRYQETQYF
v_gene: TRBV6-2/TRBV6-3; j_gene: TRBJ2-3; CDR3aa: CASTDPPSDRTDTQYF
v_gene: TRBV12-3/TRBV12-4; j_gene: TRBJ2-3; CDR3aa: CASSPSEADTQYF
v_gene: TRBV28; j_gene: TRBJ1-2; CDR3aa: CASSFAARGYTF